This T cell receptor (beta chain) originates from a study of blood T cell repertoires in COVID-19. Study summary: COVID-19 samples from acute and convalescent phases originated in the United States, Italy and Spain. The analysed material was cDNA or gDNA that came from T cells, B-cell-depleted T cells, or PBMCs.

As handled by the study authors: From reference gene primer amplification, estimates of nucleated cell counts were derived. Profiling relied on immunoSEQ multiplex PCR, and the TCRdb table lists in-frame clones only, not all of them. V, J and clone size derive from that table, while D and trimming were established from the DNA sequence. This sample has about 300,000 clones; about nine tenths occur once, and the top ten carry under 8%. The germline V and J ends were trimmed by 7 bases and 5 bases, with 19 bases remaining between them. Germline assignment: CDR1 SGHRS and CDR2 YFSETQ. CDR3 size: 15 residues.

The sequence was obtained from a woman in her twenties or thirties who had recovered from COVID-19. Sequenced: peripheral blood. The genes are TRBV5-1 and TRBJ2-1; perhaps TRBD2 as D (7 bases). The CDR3 DNA reads as TGCGCCAGCGGCCAAGGGGGGGAGACCCACAATGAGCAGTTCTTC. Its protein product is CASGQGGETHNEQFF.